A selection of T cell receptor beta chains follows, all from one sample in a study of cytomegalovirus exposure and HLA in healthy donors. Repertoires were generated with immunoSEQ multiplex PCR, while TCRdb's copy carries only in-frame clones and drops some. Of 100,000 to 150,000 clones in the sample, about a sixth were seen once. Sequenced sample: PBMCs. The receptors originated from a female donor in good health and CMV-seropositive. Each CDR3 is given with its conserved first and last residue. The D gene is left open where the match is weak. Expanded clones are given a class, and other clones once, few, many or no size at all.

cdr3_aa,cdr3_nt,d_call,v_call,j_call,clone_size
CASRPGSRPNYGYTF,TGTGCCAGCAGACCAGGTAGTAGGCCTAACTATGGCTACACCTTC,NA,TRBV7-2,TRBJ1-2,NA
CASSSFGSYEQYF,TGTGCCAGCAGCTCCTTCGGGTCCTACGAGCAGTACTTC,NA,TRBV7-9,TRBJ2-7,NA
CASSGAGGLTDTQYF,TGTGCCAGCAGCGGAGCGGGGGGGCTCACAGATACGCAGTATTTT,TRBD2,TRBV9,TRBJ2-3,NA
CASKRDYEQYF,TGTGCCAGCAAGAGAGACTACGAGCAGTACTTC,NA,TRBV7-8,TRBJ2-7,NA
CASSPPNTYEQYF,TGTGCCAGCAGCCCCCCTAATACCTACGAGCAGTACTTC,NA,TRBV7-2,TRBJ2-7,NA
CASSWDSSYEQYF,TGTGCCAGCAGTTGGGACAGCTCCTACGAGCAGTACTTC,TRBD1,TRBV27,TRBJ2-7,few
CAWSPLRYNEQFF,TGTGCCTGGAGTCCTCTGCGGTACAATGAGCAGTTCTTC,NA,TRBV30,TRBJ2-1,NA
CASSPGTAEISEAFF,TGTGCCAGCAGCCCAGGGACAGCTGAAATATCTGAAGCTTTCTTT,TRBD1,TRBV7-2,TRBJ1-1,NA
CASSRDRVGEQYF,TGTGCCAGCAGCAGGGACAGGGTAGGCGAGCAGTACTTC,TRBD1,TRBV2,TRBJ2-7,NA
CASSVSGGSEQYF,TGTGCCAGCAGCGTCTCTGGGGGGTCCGAGCAGTACTTC,NA,TRBV9,TRBJ2-7,few
CAAHRGGYRTNTQYF,TGTGCCGCGCACCGAGGGGGTTATAGAACGAATACGCAGTATTTT,NA,TRBV2,TRBJ2-3,NA
CATSRDARKDSYGYTF,TGTGCCACCAGCAGAGACGCGAGGAAAGATAGCTATGGCTACACCTTC,NA,TRBV15,TRBJ1-2,NA
CASSLNRQGWTSGNTEAFF,TGCGCCAGCAGCTTGAACCGACAGGGTTGGACTTCGGGCAACACTGAAGCTTTCTTT,TRBD1,TRBV5-1,TRBJ1-1,few
CASRVGSSYEQYF,TGTGCCAGCAGGGTTGGCAGCTCCTACGAGCAGTACTTC,NA,TRBV6-1,TRBJ2-7,NA
CASSSQDRGRYEQYF,TGTGCCAGCAGTTCCCAGGACAGGGGGCGCTACGAGCAGTACTTC,TRBD1,TRBV28,TRBJ2-7,NA
CASSRDRALYEQYF,TGTGCCAGCAGCCGGGACAGGGCGTTGTACGAGCAGTACTTC,TRBD1,TRBV28,TRBJ2-7,NA
CASSLSRLQETQYF,TGTGCCAGCAGCTTAAGCAGGCTTCAAGAGACCCAGTACTTC,NA,TRBV7-9,TRBJ2-5,few
CASSFTGGLASTDTQYF,TGTGCCAGCAGCTTCACGGGGGGCCTTGCTAGCACAGATACGCAGTATTTT,NA,TRBV5-4,TRBJ2-3,NA
CASRRAGVGTGELFF,TGTGCCAGCAGGCGGGCGGGAGTGGGCACCGGGGAGCTGTTTTTT,TRBD2,TRBV27,TRBJ2-2,NA
CASSLIQGSETQYF,TGTGCCAGCAGTTTAATACAGGGTTCGGAGACCCAGTACTTC,NA,TRBV28,TRBJ2-5,few
CASRPQTGFEKLFF,TGTGCCAGCAGACCCCAGACAGGGTTTGAAAAACTGTTTTTT,TRBD1,TRBV27,TRBJ1-4,NA
CASNPGQGQDTQYF,TGTGCCAGCAATCCGGGACAGGGACAAGATACGCAGTATTTT,TRBD1,TRBV2,TRBJ2-3,NA
CASSFPRDSNEKLFF,TGTGCCAGCAGCTTTCCCAGGGACTCTAATGAAAAACTGTTTTTT,NA,TRBV7-9,TRBJ1-4,NA
CASSQARTGGRETQYF,TGCGCCAGCAGCCAAGCAAGGACAGGGGGCCGAGAGACCCAGTACTTC,TRBD1,TRBV4-3,TRBJ2-5,NA
CASSLRGERGNTDTQYF,TGTGCCAGCAGCTTAAGAGGGGAGCGGGGGAACACAGATACGCAGTATTTT,TRBD2,TRBV7-9,TRBJ2-3,NA
CASSLRSGALFYNEQFF,TGTGCCAGCAGTCTACGTAGCGGGGCCCTCTTCTACAATGAGCAGTTCTTC,TRBD2,TRBV13,TRBJ2-1,few
CASSWAGNTEAFF,TGTGCCAGTAGTTGGGCAGGGAACACTGAAGCTTTCTTT,NA,TRBV19,TRBJ1-1,NA
CASRHNRDRGPHQPQHF,TGTGCCAGCAGACACAACCGGGACAGGGGTCCCCATCAGCCCCAGCATTTT,TRBD1,TRBV28,TRBJ1-5,few
CAWRSGWMATNYGYTF,TGTGCCTGGAGAAGCGGGTGGATGGCGACTAACTATGGCTACACCTTC,NA,TRBV30,TRBJ1-2,few
CASSLAPLAGGPDTQYF,TGTGCCAGCAGCTTAGCCCCTCTAGCGGGAGGGCCGGATACGCAGTATTTT,TRBD2,TRBV11-2,TRBJ2-3,NA
CASSQYRGGNQPQHF,TGTGCCAGCAGCCAGTACAGGGGGGGCAATCAGCCCCAGCATTTT,TRBD1,TRBV27,TRBJ1-5,NA
CSVSGGDEKLFF,TGCAGCGTTAGCGGGGGGGATGAAAAACTGTTTTTT,NA,TRBV29-1,TRBJ1-4,NA
CASSELAGGNTGELFF,TGTGCCAGCAGCGAACTAGCGGGAGGGAACACCGGGGAGCTGTTTTTT,TRBD2,TRBV4-2,TRBJ2-2,few
CASSGNRGNQPQHF,TGTGCCAGCAGCGGAAACAGGGGCAATCAGCCCCAGCATTTT,NA,TRBV7-8,TRBJ1-5,few
CATQGQGGNQPQHF,TGTGCCACCCAGGGACAGGGAGGCAATCAGCCCCAGCATTTT,TRBD1,TRBV10-3,TRBJ1-5,NA
CASSIGGFTDTQYF,TGTGCCAGTAGTATTGGCGGATTTACAGATACGCAGTATTTT,NA,TRBV19,TRBJ2-3,few
CAGGRGVNYGYTF,TGTGCCGGTGGTCGGGGGGTGAATTATGGCTACACCTTC,NA,TRBV30,TRBJ1-2,NA
CASSQEPRDSSYEQYF,TGCGCCAGCAGCCAAGAACCCCGGGACAGTTCCTACGAGCAGTACTTC,TRBD1,TRBV4-3,TRBJ2-7,NA
CASSQDRARYTGELFF,TGTGCCAGCAGCCAAGACAGGGCTAGGTACACCGGGGAGCTGTTTTTT,TRBD1,TRBV11-2,TRBJ2-2,NA
CASSQDRDRGFEKLFF,TGCGCCAGCAGCCAAGACCGGGACAGGGGGTTTGAAAAACTGTTTTTT,TRBD1,TRBV4-1,TRBJ1-4,few
CASSIGGEGNYGYTF,TGTGCCAGCAGCATCGGAGGGGAGGGCAACTATGGCTACACCTTC,NA,TRBV5-4,TRBJ1-2,NA
CASSLRYTAGNTEAFF,TGTGCCAGCAGCTTACGCTATACCGCCGGGAACACTGAAGCTTTCTTT,NA,TRBV11-2,TRBJ1-1,NA
CASSISGAYNSPLHF,TGTGCCAGTAGTATTTCGGGGGCCTATAATTCACCCCTCCACTTT,NA,TRBV19,TRBJ1-6,NA
CASSVGTSGRGNAQFF,TGCGCCAGCAGCGTCGGGACTAGCGGGAGGGGCAACGCTCAGTTCTTC,TRBD2,TRBV5-1,TRBJ2-1,NA
CASSLGPGFPGEQYF,TGTGCCAGCAGCTTGGGGCCCGGGTTTCCTGGGGAGCAGTACTTC,NA,TRBV5-6,TRBJ2-7,few
CASSPSGGYEQYF,TGTGCCAGTAGTCCCAGCGGGGGATACGAGCAGTACTTC,TRBD2,TRBV19,TRBJ2-7,few
CVCRTGETEAFF,TGTGTTTGTCGGACAGGGGAAACTGAAGCTTTCTTT,TRBD1,TRBV19,TRBJ1-1,few
CASGKTATLGSDTEAFF,TGTGCTAGTGGGAAGACAGCCACATTAGGGTCGGACACTGAAGCTTTCTTT,NA,TRBV12-5,TRBJ1-1,few
CASGRANQPQHF,TGTGCCAGCGGGAGAGCCAATCAGCCCCAGCATTTT,NA,TRBV6-5,TRBJ1-5,NA
CASSLSTGNYGYTF,TGCGCCAGCAGCTTGTCTACGGGAAACTATGGCTACACCTTC,NA,TRBV5-1,TRBJ1-2,NA
CASSSSRKRGRWETQYF,TGTGCCAGCAGTTCCAGCCGAAAGCGGGGGCGCTGGGAGACCCAGTACTTC,TRBD2,TRBV28,TRBJ2-5,few
CASRRGAANEKLFF,TGCGCCAGCCGCCGTGGTGCGGCTAATGAAAAACTGTTTTTT,NA,TRBV5-1,TRBJ1-4,few
CASSPGTGYNEQFF,TGTGCCAGCAGTCCCGGGACTGGCTACAATGAGCAGTTCTTC,NA,TRBV6-5,TRBJ2-1,few
CAWSVHITEAFF,TGTGCCTGGAGTGTACACATAACTGAAGCTTTCTTT,NA,TRBV30,TRBJ1-1,NA
CASSIYRVNTGELFF,TGTGCCAGTAGTATCTACCGGGTGAACACCGGGGAGCTGTTTTTT,NA,TRBV19,TRBJ2-2,few
CASSYRDRGMAFF,TGCGCCAGCAGCTACCGGGACAGGGGGATGGCTTTCTTT,TRBD1,TRBV4-3,TRBJ1-1,NA
CASSPSGNQPQHF,TGTGCCAGCTCACCATCGGGCAATCAGCCCCAGCATTTT,NA,TRBV18,TRBJ1-5,few